The T cell receptor beta chain under discussion was sequenced for a study of blood T cell repertoires in COVID-19. Libraries were prepared by immunoSEQ multiplex PCR; TCRdb keeps only in-frame clonotypes and omits some of them. Of some 58,000 clones listed, about four fifths are singletons. Input material: peripheral blood. This TCR was recovered from a human donor in a cohort sampled during active COVID-19.

CDR3 sequence (DNA): TGTGCCAGCAGCTTCTCCCTGGGGGGGCCAGATACGCAGTATTTT. It translates to CASSFSLGGPDTQYF. This sequence joins TRBV7-9 and TRBJ2-3; maybe TRBD2 (7 bases). Trimming took 3 bases from V and 4 from J, leaving 14 bases between them. This CDR3 comprises 15 residues. Per germline, CDR1 SEHNR and CDR2 FQNEAQ (reference sequence).